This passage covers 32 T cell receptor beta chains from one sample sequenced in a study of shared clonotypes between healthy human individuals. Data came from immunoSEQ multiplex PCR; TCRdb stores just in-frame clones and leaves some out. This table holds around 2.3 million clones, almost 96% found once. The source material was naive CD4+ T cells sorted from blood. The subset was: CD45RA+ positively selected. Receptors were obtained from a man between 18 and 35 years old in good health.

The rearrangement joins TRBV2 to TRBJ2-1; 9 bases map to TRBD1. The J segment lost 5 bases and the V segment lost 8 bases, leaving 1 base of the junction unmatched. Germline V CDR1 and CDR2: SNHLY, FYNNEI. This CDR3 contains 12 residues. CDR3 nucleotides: TGTGCCAGCGGGACAGGGCACAATGAGCAGTTCTTC. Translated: CASGTGHNEQFF.

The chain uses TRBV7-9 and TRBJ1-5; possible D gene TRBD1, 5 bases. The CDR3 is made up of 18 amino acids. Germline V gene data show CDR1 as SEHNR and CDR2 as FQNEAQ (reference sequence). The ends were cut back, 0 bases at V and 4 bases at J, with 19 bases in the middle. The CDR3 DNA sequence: TGTGCCAGCAGCTTAGCGGTAGACAGACTGGGTTGGAATCAGCCCCAGCATTTT. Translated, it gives CASSLAVDRLGWNQPQHF. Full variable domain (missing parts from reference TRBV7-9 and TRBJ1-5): DTGVSQNPRHKITKRGQNVTFRCDPISEHNRLYWYRQTLGQGPEFLTYFQNEAQLEKSRLLSDRFSAERPKGSFSTLEIQRTEQGDSAMYLCASSLAVDRLGWNQPQHFGDGTRLSIL.

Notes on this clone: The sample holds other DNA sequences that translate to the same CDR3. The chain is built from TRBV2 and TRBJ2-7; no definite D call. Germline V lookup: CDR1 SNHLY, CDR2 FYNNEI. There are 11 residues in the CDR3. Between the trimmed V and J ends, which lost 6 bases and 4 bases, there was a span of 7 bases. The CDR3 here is CASSPLYEQYF. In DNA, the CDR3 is TGTGCCAGCAGCCCGCTATACGAGCAGTACTTC.

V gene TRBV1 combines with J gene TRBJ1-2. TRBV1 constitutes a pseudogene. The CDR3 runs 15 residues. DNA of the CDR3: TGCACCAGCAGCCACCATGACGCAGATAACTATGGCTACACCTTC. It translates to CTSSHHDADNYGYTF.

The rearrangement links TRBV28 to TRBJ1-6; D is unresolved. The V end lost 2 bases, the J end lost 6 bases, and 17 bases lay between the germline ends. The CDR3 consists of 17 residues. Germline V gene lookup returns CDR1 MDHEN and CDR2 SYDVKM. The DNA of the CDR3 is TGTGCCAGCAGTTTACTTAAATCCGGGAACGGTAATTCACCCCTCCACTTT. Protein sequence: CASSLLKSGNGNSPLHF.

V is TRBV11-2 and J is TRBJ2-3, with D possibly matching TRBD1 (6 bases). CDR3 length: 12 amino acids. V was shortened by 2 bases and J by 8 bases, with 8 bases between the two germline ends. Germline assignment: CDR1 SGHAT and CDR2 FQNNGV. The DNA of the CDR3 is TGTGCCAGCAGCTTAACAGGGTTTACGCAGTATTTT. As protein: CASSLTGFTQYF.

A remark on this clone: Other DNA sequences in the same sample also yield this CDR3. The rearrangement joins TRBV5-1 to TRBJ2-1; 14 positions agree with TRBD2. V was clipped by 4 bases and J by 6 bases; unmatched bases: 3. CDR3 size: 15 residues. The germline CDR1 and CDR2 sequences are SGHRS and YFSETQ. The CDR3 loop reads CASSPGLAGANEQFF. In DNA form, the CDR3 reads TGCGCCAGCAGCCCGGGACTAGCGGGGGCCAATGAGCAGTTCTTC.

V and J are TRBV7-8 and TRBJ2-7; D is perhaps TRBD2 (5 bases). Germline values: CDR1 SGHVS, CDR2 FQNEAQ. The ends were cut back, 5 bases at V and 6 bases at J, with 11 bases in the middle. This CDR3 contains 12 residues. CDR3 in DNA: TGTGCCAGCAGCCACGTGGGGAGCGAGCAGTACTTC. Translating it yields CASSHVGSEQYF.

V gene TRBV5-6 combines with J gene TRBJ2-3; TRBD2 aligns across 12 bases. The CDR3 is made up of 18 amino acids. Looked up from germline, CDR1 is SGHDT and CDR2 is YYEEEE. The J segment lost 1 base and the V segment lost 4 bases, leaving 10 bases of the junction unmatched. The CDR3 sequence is CASSETSGRSPRTDTQYF. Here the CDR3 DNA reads TGTGCCAGCAGCGAAACTAGCGGGAGGTCCCCGCGCACAGATACGCAGTATTTT.

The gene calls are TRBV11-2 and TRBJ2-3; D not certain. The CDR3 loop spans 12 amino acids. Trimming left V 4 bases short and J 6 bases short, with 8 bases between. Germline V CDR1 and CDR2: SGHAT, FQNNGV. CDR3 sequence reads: CASSSQSDTQYF. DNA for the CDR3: TGTGCCAGCAGCTCCCAGTCCGATACGCAGTATTTT.

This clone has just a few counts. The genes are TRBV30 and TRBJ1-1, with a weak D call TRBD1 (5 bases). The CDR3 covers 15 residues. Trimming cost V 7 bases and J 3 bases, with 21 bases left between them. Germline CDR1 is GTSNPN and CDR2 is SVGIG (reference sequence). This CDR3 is CASQSWAGWDTEAFF. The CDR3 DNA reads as TGTGCCTCCCAGTCCTGGGCAGGGTGGGACACTGAAGCTTTCTTT.

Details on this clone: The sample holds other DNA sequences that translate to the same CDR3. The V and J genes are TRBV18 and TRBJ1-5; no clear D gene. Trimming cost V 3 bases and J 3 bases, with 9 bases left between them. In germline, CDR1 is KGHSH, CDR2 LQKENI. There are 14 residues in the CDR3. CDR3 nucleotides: TGTGCCAGCTCACCGGGGAGGGTCAATCAGCCCCAGCATTTT. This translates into CASSPGRVNQPQHF.

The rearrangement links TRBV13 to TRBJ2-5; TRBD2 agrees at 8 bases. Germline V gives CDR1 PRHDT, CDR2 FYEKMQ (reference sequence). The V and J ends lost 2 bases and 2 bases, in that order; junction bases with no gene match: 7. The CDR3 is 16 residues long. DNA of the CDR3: TGTGCCAGCAGCTTAAGGTCGGGAGGGCGGCAAGAGACCCAGTACTTC. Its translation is CASSLRSGGRQETQYF.

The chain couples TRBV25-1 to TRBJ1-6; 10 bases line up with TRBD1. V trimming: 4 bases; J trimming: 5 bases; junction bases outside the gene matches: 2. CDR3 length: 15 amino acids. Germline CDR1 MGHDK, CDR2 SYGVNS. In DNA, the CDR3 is TGTGCCAGCAGTGGGACAGGGGGTCATAATTCACCCCTCCACTTT. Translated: CASSGTGGHNSPLHF.

In DNA, the CDR3 is TGTGCCAGCAGTCCGACCCCGACAGTGAGCTATGGCTACACCTTC. This encodes CASSPTPTVSYGYTF. The rearrangement uses TRBV6-1 and TRBJ1-2; weak D call: TRBD1 (5 bases). The CDR3 runs to 15 residues. V was pared by 5 bases and J by 4 bases, with 17 bases between. CDR1 is MNHNS, CDR2 SASEGT, per germline.

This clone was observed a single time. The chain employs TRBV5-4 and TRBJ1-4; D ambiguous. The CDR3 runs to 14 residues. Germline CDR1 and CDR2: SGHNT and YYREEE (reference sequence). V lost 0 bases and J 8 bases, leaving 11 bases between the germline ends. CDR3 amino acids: CASSLAAGGEKLFF. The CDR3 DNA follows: TGTGCCAGCAGCTTGGCCGCCGGTGGGGAAAAACTGTTTTTT.

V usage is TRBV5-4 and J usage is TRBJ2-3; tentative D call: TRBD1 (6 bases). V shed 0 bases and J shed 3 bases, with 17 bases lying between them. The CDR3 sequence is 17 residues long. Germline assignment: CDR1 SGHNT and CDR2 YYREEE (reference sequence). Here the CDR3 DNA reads TGTGCCAGCAGCTTGGGAGGGGGACAAGGCTTAACAGATACGCAGTATTTT. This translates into CASSLGGGQGLTDTQYF.

The CDR3 nucleotides read TGTGCCAGCAGTGAATCGGCCCTCCAGAACTACGAGCAGTACTTC. This codes for CASSESALQNYEQYF. This rearrangement joins TRBV6-1 to TRBJ2-7, with unresolved D. Trimming left V 2 bases short and J 3 bases short, with 14 bases between. This CDR3 contains 15 residues. Germline CDR1 reads MNHNS; CDR2 reads SASEGT.

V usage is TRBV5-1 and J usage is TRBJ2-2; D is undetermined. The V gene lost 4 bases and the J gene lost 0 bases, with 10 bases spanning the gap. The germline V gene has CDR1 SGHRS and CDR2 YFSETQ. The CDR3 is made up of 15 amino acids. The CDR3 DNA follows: TGCGCCAGCAGCATCGACGGAACGAACACCGGGGAGCTGTTTTTT. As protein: CASSIDGTNTGELFF.

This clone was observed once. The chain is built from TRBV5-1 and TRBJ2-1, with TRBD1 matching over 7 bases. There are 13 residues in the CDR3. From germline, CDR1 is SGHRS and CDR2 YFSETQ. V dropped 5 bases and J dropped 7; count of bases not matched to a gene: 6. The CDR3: CASRRDSSNEQFF. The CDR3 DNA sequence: TGCGCCAGCAGAAGGGACAGTTCAAATGAGCAGTTCTTC.

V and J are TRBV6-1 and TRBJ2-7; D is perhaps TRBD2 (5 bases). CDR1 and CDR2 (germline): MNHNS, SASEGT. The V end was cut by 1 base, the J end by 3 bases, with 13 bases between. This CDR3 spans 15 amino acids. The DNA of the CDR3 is TGTGCCAGCAGTGAAGGTCCGGGATGGAACTACGAGCAGTACTTC. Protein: CASSEGPGWNYEQYF.

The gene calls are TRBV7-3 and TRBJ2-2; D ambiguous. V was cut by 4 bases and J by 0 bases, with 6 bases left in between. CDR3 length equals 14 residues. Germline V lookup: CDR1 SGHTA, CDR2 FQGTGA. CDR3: CASSSAANTGELFF. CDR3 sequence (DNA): TGTGCCAGCAGCTCCGCTGCGAACACCGGGGAGCTGTTTTTT.

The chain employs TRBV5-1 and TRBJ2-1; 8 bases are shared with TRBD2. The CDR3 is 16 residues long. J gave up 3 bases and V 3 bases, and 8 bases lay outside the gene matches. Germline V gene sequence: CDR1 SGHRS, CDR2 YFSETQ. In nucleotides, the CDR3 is TGCGCCAGCAGCTCCCGCCCGGGGGGGGGCTACAATGAGCAGTTCTTC. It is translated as CASSSRPGGGYNEQFF.

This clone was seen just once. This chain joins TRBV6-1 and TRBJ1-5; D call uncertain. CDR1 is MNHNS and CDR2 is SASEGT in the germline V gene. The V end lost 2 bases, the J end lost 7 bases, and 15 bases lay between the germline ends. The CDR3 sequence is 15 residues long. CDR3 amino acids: CASSEQHGLVQPQHF. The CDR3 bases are TGTGCCAGCAGTGAACAGCATGGGTTGGTCCAGCCCCAGCATTTT.

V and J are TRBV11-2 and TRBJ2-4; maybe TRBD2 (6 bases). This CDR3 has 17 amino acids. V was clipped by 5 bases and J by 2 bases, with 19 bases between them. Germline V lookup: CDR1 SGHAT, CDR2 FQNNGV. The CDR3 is CASSRGGAGLTKNIQYF. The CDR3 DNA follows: TGTGCCAGCAGCCGTGGCGGGGCAGGTTTAACCAAAAACATTCAGTACTTC.

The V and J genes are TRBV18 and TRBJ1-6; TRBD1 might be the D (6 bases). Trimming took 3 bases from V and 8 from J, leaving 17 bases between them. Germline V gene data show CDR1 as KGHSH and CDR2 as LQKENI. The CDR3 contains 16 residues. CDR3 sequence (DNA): TGTGCCAGCTCACCCTCCACGGGACACACCGATTCACCCCTCCACTTT. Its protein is CASSPSTGHTDSPLHF.

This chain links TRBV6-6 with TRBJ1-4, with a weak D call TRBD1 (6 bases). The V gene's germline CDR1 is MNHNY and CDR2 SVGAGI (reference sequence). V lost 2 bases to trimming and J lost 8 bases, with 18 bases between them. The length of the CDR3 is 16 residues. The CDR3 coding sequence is TGTGCCAGCAGTTACCCCGCGCCAGGGGTGGGCGAAAAACTGTTTTTT. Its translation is CASSYPAPGVGEKLFF.

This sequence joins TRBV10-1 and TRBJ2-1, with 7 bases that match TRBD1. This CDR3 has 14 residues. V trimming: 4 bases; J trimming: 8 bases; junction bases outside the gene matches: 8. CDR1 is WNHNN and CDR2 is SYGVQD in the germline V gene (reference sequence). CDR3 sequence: CASSAQGTRYEQFF. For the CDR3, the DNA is TGCGCCAGCAGTGCACAGGGGACGAGGTATGAGCAGTTCTTC.

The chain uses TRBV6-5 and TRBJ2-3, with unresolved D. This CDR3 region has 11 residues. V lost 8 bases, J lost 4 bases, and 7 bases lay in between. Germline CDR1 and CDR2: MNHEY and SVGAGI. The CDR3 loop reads CASDSADTQYF. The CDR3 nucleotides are TGTGCCAGCGACTCTGCAGATACGCAGTATTTT.

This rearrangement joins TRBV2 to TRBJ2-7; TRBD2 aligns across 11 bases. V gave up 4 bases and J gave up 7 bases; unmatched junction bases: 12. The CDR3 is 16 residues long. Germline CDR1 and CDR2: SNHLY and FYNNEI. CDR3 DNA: TGTGCCAGCAGTGTACTAGCGGGAGCCCTCCCGGGGGAGCAGTACTTC. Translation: CASSVLAGALPGEQYF.

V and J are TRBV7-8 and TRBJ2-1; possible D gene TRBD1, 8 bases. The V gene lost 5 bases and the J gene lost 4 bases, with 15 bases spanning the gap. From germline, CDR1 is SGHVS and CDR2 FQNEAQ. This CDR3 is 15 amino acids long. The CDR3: CASSRGGQAYNEQFF. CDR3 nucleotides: TGTGCCAGCAGCAGGGGGGGACAGGCTTACAATGAGCAGTTCTTC.

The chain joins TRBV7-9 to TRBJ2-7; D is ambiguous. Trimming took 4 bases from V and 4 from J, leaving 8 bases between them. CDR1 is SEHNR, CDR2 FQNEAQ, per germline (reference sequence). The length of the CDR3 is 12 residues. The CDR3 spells CASSSVNYEQYF. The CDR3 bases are TGTGCCAGCAGCTCCGTAAATTACGAGCAGTACTTC.